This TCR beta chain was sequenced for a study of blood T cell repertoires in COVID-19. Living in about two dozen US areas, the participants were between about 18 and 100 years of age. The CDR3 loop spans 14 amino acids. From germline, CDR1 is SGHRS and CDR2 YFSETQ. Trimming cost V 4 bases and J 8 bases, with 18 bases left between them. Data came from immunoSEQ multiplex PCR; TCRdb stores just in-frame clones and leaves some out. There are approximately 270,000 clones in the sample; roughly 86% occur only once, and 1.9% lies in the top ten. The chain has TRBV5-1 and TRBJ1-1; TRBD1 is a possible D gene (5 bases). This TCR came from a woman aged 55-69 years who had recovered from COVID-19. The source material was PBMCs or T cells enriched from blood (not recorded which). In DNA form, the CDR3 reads TGCGCCAGCAGCCCAGGGAATGGTTTAAACGAAGCTTTCTTT. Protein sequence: CASSPGNGLNEAFF.